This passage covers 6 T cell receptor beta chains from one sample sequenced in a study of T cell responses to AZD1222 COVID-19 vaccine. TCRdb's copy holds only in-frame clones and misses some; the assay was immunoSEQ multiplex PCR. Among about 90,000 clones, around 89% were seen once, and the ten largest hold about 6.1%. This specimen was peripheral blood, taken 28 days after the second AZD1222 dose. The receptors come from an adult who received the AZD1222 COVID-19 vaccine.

CDR3 protein: CASSSGGLHYGYTF. In DNA form, the CDR3 reads TGTGCCAGCAGTTCAGGGGGCCTCCACTATGGCTACACCTTC. The genes are TRBV6-5 and TRBJ1-2, with 8 bases matching TRBD1. The CDR3 spans 14 residues. Germline V CDR1 and CDR2: MNHEY, SVGAGI. V trimming: 4 bases; J trimming: 3 bases; junction bases outside the gene matches: 4.

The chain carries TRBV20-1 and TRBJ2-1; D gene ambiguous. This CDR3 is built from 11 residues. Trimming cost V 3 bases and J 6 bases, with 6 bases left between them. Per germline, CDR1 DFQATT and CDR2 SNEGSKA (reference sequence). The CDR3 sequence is CSASPTNEQFF. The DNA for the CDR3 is TGCAGTGCTAGTCCGACCAATGAGCAGTTCTTC.

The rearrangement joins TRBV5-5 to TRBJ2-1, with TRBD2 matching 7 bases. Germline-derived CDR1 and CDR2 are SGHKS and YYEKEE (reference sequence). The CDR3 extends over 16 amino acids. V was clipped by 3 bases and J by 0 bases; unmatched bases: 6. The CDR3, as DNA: TGTGCCAGCAGCTCAAGACTAGCTAGCTCCTACAATGAGCAGTTCTTC. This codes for CASSSRLASSYNEQFF.

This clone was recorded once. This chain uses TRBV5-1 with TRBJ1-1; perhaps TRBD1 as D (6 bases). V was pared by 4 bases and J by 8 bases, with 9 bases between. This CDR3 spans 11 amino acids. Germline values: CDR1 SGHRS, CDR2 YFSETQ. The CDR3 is CASSPGGEAFF. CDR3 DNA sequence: TGCGCCAGCAGCCCCGGGGGCGAAGCTTTCTTT.

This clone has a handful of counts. The CDR3 bases are TGTGCCAGCAGTGGGACGGAAAATTCACCCCTCCACTTT. It translates to CASSGTENSPLHF. The genes are TRBV25-1 and TRBJ1-6; unclear D gene. The CDR3 covers 13 residues. V lost 4 bases and J lost 7, with 8 bases in between. CDR1 and CDR2 from the germline V gene are MGHDK and SYGVNS.

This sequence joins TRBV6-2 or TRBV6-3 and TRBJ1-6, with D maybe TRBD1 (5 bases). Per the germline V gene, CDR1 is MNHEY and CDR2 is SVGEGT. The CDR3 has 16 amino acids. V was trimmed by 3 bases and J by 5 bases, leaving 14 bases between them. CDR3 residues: CASSYHPGRDNSPLHF. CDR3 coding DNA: TGTGCCAGCAGTTATCACCCGGGCAGGGATAATTCACCCCTCCACTTT.